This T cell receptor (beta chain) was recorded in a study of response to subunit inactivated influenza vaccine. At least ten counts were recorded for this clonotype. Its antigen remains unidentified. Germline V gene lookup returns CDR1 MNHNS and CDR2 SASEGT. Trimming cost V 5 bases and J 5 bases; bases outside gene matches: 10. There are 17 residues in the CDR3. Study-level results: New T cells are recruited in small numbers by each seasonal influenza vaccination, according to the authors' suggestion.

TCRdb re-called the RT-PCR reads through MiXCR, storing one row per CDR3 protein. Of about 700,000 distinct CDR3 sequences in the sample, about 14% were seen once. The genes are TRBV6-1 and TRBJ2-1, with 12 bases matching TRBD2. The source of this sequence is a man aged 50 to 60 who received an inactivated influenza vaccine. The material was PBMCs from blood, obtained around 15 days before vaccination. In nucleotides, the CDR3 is TGTGCCAGCAGTACCCACTCTAGCGGGGGGGCGGACAATGAGCAGTTCTTC. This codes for CASSTHSSGGADNEQFF.